Following are 2 T cell receptor beta chains from one sample sequenced in a study of cytomegalovirus exposure and HLA in healthy donors. The study ran its PCR with 60 Vbeta and 13 Jbeta primers. Sequencing was performed with immunoSEQ multiplex PCR; in TCRdb, only in-frame clones are kept and a portion is missing. The data hold about 130,000 clones, with roughly 88% observed a single time. What was sequenced was PBMCs. The receptor source for this set is a woman aged 18-29 years in good health and CMV-seropositive.

The chain has TRBV5-1 and TRBJ2-7; the D gene is possibly TRBD1 (7 bases). Trimming took 4 bases from V and 0 from J, leaving 14 bases between them. The germline CDR1 and CDR2 sequences are SGHRS and YFSETQ. This CDR3 has 15 amino acids. The CDR3 reads CASSLEGASSYEQYF. The CDR3 nucleotides are TGCGCCAGCAGCCTGGAGGGGGCGAGCTCCTACGAGCAGTACTTC.

This chain connects TRBV30 to TRBJ2-5, with a possible D match to TRBD2 (7 bases). Judging by the DNA end, TRBJ2-7 fits better; the J call may be wrong. Germline lookup yields CDR1 GTSNPN and CDR2 SVGIG (reference sequence). CDR3 length: 16 amino acids. CDR3 region: CAWSWYGGLRSYEQYF. The CDR3 DNA follows: TGTGCCTGGAGTTGGTACGGGGGGCTCCGGTCCTACGAGCAGTACTTC.